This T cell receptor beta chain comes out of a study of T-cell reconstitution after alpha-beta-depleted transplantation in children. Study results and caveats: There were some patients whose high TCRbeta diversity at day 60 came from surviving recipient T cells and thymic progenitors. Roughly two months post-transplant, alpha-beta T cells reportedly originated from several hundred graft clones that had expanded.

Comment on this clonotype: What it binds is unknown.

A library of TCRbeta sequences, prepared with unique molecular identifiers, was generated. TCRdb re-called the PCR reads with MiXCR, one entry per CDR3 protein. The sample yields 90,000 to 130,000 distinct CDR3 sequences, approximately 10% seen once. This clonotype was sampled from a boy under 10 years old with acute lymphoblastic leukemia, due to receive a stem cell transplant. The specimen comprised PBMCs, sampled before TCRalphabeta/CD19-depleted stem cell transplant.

The DNA for the CDR3 is TGTGCCAGCTCACTACTCCGGGAAGACTCCTACGAGCAGTACTTC. Translating gives CASSLLREDSYEQYF. This chain joins TRBV18 and TRBJ2-7; tentative D call: TRBD2 (5 bases). V was trimmed by 4 bases and J by 0 bases, leaving 13 bases between them. The CDR3 runs to 15 residues. Looked up from germline, CDR1 is KGHSH and CDR2 is LQKENI.